These 24 T cell receptor beta chains originate from one sample sequenced in a study of shared T cell receptors in the human thymus. TCRdb's copy holds only in-frame clones and misses some; the assay was immunoSEQ multiplex PCR. This sample has almost 550,000 clones; 75% to 80% occur once, and the top ten carry about 0.014%. This sample was also put to use in a study of human thymus T cells.

The sequenced sample consisted of thymocytes. The receptor set was obtained from a boy under two years old with a congenital heart defect.

The chain couples TRBV11-2 to TRBJ2-7; the match to TRBD2 covers 10 bases. The CDR3 contains 14 residues. The germline V gene encodes CDR1 SGHAT and CDR2 FQNNGV. The ends lost 5 bases at V and 3 bases at J; junction bases unmatched: 4. For the CDR3, the DNA is TGTGCCAGCAGCCCGGGACTAGCGCGCTACGAGCAGTACTTC. Its protein product is CASSPGLARYEQYF.

The chain is built from TRBV6-6 and TRBJ2-3; 9 bases are a match to TRBD2. Losses at the gene ends were 7 bases for V and 6 bases for J; bases not matched to a gene: 11. This CDR3 region has 15 residues. From germline, CDR1 is MNHNY and CDR2 SVGAGI (reference sequence). CDR3 DNA sequence: TGTGCCAGCACTCCCTGGCGGGAGGGCGAGGATACGCAGTATTTT. Its translation is CASTPWREGEDTQYF.

The chain joins TRBV6-5 to TRBJ2-7, with TRBD2 matching 11 bases. The junction had 12 bases not matched to a gene; V was cut back by 2 bases and J by 9 bases. This CDR3 comprises 16 residues. Germline CDR1 is MNHEY and CDR2 is SVGAGI. The CDR3 sequence: CASSYTLAGGNYLQYF. CDR3 coding DNA: TGTGCCAGCAGTTACACCCTAGCGGGAGGAAACTACTTGCAGTACTTC.

The gene calls are TRBV2 and TRBJ2-1; D ambiguous. The CDR3 totals 14 residues. The germline V gene has CDR1 SNHLY and CDR2 FYNNEI. V shed 6 bases and J shed 3 bases, with 12 bases lying between them. CDR3 sequence: CASSGESVYNEQFF. The CDR3 DNA follows: TGTGCCAGCAGCGGTGAGTCGGTCTACAATGAGCAGTTCTTC.

The gene calls are TRBV6-4 and TRBJ1-4; the match to TRBD1 covers 8 bases. The CDR3 sequence is 11 residues long. The germline V gene encodes CDR1 MRHNA and CDR2 SNTAGT. V lost 7 bases and J lost 10; bases outside the gene matches: 2. CDR3: CASTTGAKLFF. CDR3 in DNA: TGTGCCAGCACGACAGGGGCAAAACTGTTTTTT.

This clone has just a few counts. The J gene is TRBJ2-7, the V gene TRBV18; D perhaps matches TRBD2 (5 bases). The V gene lost 0 bases and the J gene lost 6 bases, with 6 bases spanning the gap. Germline V gene lookup returns CDR1 KGHSH and CDR2 LQKENI. CDR3 size: 12 residues. The CDR3 DNA sequence: TGTGCCAGCTCACCACCGAGGGCCGAGCAGTACTTC. It codes for CASSPPRAEQYF.

This chain joins TRBV15 and TRBJ2-7, with 11 bases matching TRBD2. The germline CDR1 and CDR2 sequences are LNHNV and YYDKDF (reference sequence). V dropped 3 bases and J dropped 4; count of bases not matched to a gene: 17. The CDR3 is made up of 19 amino acids. CDR3 coding DNA: TGTGCCACCAGCAGGCCGTTGGCATCGACTAGCGGGGAAAGATACGAGCAGTACTTC. It is translated as CATSRPLASTSGERYEQYF.

CDR3 DNA sequence: TGTGCTAGTGTTCGACTAGCGGGAGATTGCACCGGGGAGCTGTTTTTT. Translated: CASVRLAGDCTGELFF. This chain connects TRBV12-5 to TRBJ2-2; 12 bases map to TRBD2. The CDR3 has 16 amino acids. V shed 7 bases, J shed 4 bases, and the junction held 7 bases outside the gene matches. Germline V gene data show CDR1 as LGHNT and CDR2 as FRNRAP. Drawing the rest from reference TRBV12-5 and TRBJ2-2, the complete variable domain is DARVTQTPRHKVTEMGQEVTMRCQPILGHNTVFWYRQTMMQGLELLAYFRNRAPLDDSGMPKDRFSAEMPDATLATLKIQPSEPRDSAVYFCASVRLAGDCTGELFFGEGSRLTVL.

In this sample, this clone turned up once. The rearrangement uses TRBV27 and TRBJ2-2; possible D gene TRBD2, 5 bases. Trimming shortened V by 2 bases and J by 3 bases, and 10 bases separated the two germline ends. The CDR3 covers 15 residues. The germline gives CDR1 MNHEY, CDR2 SMNVEV (reference sequence). The CDR3 DNA reads TGTGCCAGCAGTTTAAGGGAGACCCACACCGGGGAGCTGTTTTTT. It codes for CASSLRETHTGELFF.

This clone was observed a single time. The V call is TRBV6-5, the J call TRBJ2-5; no definite D call. The germline V gene encodes CDR1 MNHEY and CDR2 SVGAGI. The CDR3 runs to 14 residues. Between the trimmed V and J ends, which lost 4 bases and 3 bases, there was a span of 12 bases. Here the CDR3 reads CASSFTDSEETQYF. Written as DNA, the CDR3 is TGTGCCAGCAGTTTCACTGACTCGGAAGAGACCCAGTACTTC.

The chain links TRBV5-6 to TRBJ1-1, with D perhaps TRBD1 (5 bases). This CDR3 spans 15 amino acids. From germline, CDR1 is SGHDT and CDR2 YYEEEE. The germline V and J ends were trimmed by 4 bases and 3 bases, with 16 bases remaining between them. For the CDR3, the DNA is TGTGCCAGCAGCGAAATCAGGGTGTCGCACACTGAAGCTTTCTTT. Amino acids: CASSEIRVSHTEAFF.

V usage is TRBV7-9 and J usage is TRBJ1-4, with unresolved D. The CDR3 loop spans 14 amino acids. V lost 7 bases and J 8 bases, leaving 17 bases between the germline ends. Germline CDR1 is SEHNR and CDR2 is FQNEAQ (reference sequence). The CDR3 protein is CASTLTWSGEKLFF. DNA for the CDR3: TGTGCCAGCACCCTTACTTGGAGCGGAGAAAAACTGTTTTTT. The full variable domain, completed using reference TRBV7-9 and TRBJ1-4, is DTGVSQNPRHKITKRGQNVTFRCDPISEHNRLYWYRQTLGQGPEFLTYFQNEAQLEKSRLLSDRFSAERPKGSFSTLEIQRTEQGDSAMYLCASTLTWSGEKLFFGSGTQLSVL.

The chain uses TRBV4-1 and TRBJ2-7; D is possibly TRBD1 (5 bases). From germline, CDR1 is MGHRA and CDR2 YSYEKL. This CDR3 has 15 amino acids. The germline V and J ends were trimmed by 1 base and 3 bases, with 13 bases remaining between them. CDR3 bases: TGCGCCAGCAGCCAAGTAGCAGGGCGCAGCTACGAGCAGTACTTC. Translated: CASSQVAGRSYEQYF.

This clone was observed once. This rearrangement joins TRBV11-3 to TRBJ1-1; D is possibly TRBD1 (5 bases). The CDR3 runs to 18 residues. Germline V gives CDR1 SGHNT, CDR2 YENEEA. Trimming took 0 bases from V and 2 from J, leaving 19 bases between them. CDR3: CASSLECDETASNTEAFF. CDR3 coding DNA: TGTGCCAGCAGCTTAGAGTGCGACGAGACAGCAAGCAACACTGAAGCTTTCTTT.

This clone has more than one count but fewer than ten. The chain uses TRBV10-3 and TRBJ2-2; D call uncertain. V lost 0 bases, J lost 0 bases, and 8 bases lay in between. This CDR3 is built from 16 residues. Looked up from germline, CDR1 is ENHRY and CDR2 is SYGVKD. The CDR3 spells CAISESWQANTGELFF. The CDR3 nucleotides are TGTGCCATCAGTGAGTCGTGGCAGGCGAACACCGGGGAGCTGTTTTTT.

CDR3 nucleotide sequence: TGCGCCAGCAGTTATAGGACTAGCGGATACAATGAGCAGTTCTTC. Its translation is CASSYRTSGYNEQFF. The chain recombines TRBV4-1 with TRBJ2-1; 10 bases are a match to TRBD2. Germline V gene sequence: CDR1 MGHRA, CDR2 YSYEKL. The CDR3 consists of 15 residues. The V segment lost 6 bases and the J segment 4 bases; nucleotides outside the gene matches: 6.

The gene calls are TRBV28 and TRBJ2-7; possible D gene TRBD1, 6 bases. This CDR3 comprises 15 residues. CDR1 and CDR2 (germline): MDHEN, SYDVKM. V dropped 3 bases and J dropped 6 bases, with 18 bases sitting between them. CDR3 bases: TGTGCCAGCAGTTTGTTCGGGACATCGGTCAGCGAGCAGTACTTC. The encoded protein is CASSLFGTSVSEQYF.

In DNA, the CDR3 is TGTGCCAGCAGCTTAGGGCGACTAGGGGATGAGCAGTTCTTC. Encoded protein: CASSLGRLGDEQFF. The chain employs TRBV5-6 and TRBJ2-1; TRBD2 might be the D (6 bases). This CDR3 contains 14 residues. Germline assignment: CDR1 SGHDT and CDR2 YYEEEE. Trimming cost V 2 bases and J 8 bases, with 14 bases left between them.

This clone was counted once. The chain joins TRBV14 to TRBJ2-1; 13 positions match TRBD2. Germline lookup yields CDR1 SGHDN and CDR2 FVKESK. The CDR3 is made up of 13 amino acids. Trimming removed 4 bases from V and 14 bases from J; junction bases left unmatched: 5. CDR3 DNA sequence: TGTGCCAGCAGCCCCGGACTAGCGGGAGTCAAGTTCTTC. The encoded protein is CASSPGLAGVKFF. Full variable domain (missing parts from reference TRBV14 and TRBJ2-1): EAGVTQFPSHSVIEKGQTVTLRCDPISGHDNLYWYRRVMGKEIKFLLHFVKESKQDESGMPNNRFLAERTGGTYSTLKVQPAELEDSGVYFCASSPGLAGVKFFGPGTRLTVL.

The rearrangement joins TRBV5-6 to TRBJ2-1, with 10 positions matching TRBD2. The CDR3 totals 16 residues. Germline V gene lookup returns CDR1 SGHDT and CDR2 YYEEEE. The ends lost 8 bases at V and 6 bases at J; junction bases unmatched: 14. The CDR3 spells CARGTQLAGPGNEQFF. The CDR3 region has the DNA TGTGCCAGAGGGACCCAACTAGCGGGACCCGGCAATGAGCAGTTCTTC.

This chain joins TRBV6-1 and TRBJ2-3; D uncertain. The CDR3 sequence is 15 residues long. Germline assignment: CDR1 MNHNS and CDR2 SASEGT. V shed 1 base and J shed 6 bases, with 14 bases lying between them. The CDR3 coding sequence is TGTGCCAGCAGTGAAGTTGCGGTGCCCGCTGATACGCAGTATTTT. Translation: CASSEVAVPADTQYF.

The gene calls are TRBV4-1 and TRBJ2-7; 7 bases fit TRBD1. Germline values: CDR1 MGHRA, CDR2 YSYEKL. V was pared by 1 base and J by 1 base, with 4 bases of the junction left unmatched. This CDR3 region has 15 residues. The CDR3 loop is CASSQVTGQSYEQYF. DNA for the CDR3: TGCGCCAGCAGCCAAGTGACAGGGCAATCCTACGAGCAGTACTTC.

The chain couples TRBV9 to TRBJ2-3; D not certain. Germline lookup yields CDR1 SGDLS and CDR2 YYNGEE. The CDR3 runs 15 residues. V was shortened by 6 bases and J by 5 bases, with 19 bases between the two germline ends. The CDR3 loop is CASTPPRLPLDTQYF. The CDR3 bases are TGTGCCAGCACCCCCCCCCGACTCCCCTTAGATACGCAGTATTTT.

CDR3 nucleotide sequence: TGTGCCAGCAGACCCAGCGGGGCGTACAATGAGCAGTTCTTC. Protein sequence: CASRPSGAYNEQFF. The chain combines TRBV28 with TRBJ2-1; TRBD2 matches at 7 bases. V lost 6 bases, J lost 4 bases, and 6 bases stayed unmatched. The CDR3 consists of 14 residues. Germline-derived CDR1 and CDR2 are MDHEN and SYDVKM.